The 32 T cell receptor beta chains reported below all come from one sample, sequenced in a study of blood T cell repertoires in COVID-19 (dated by TCRdb to the early 2020s). The library relied on the immunoSEQ multiplex PCR assay. What TCRdb holds here is the immuneACCESS table cut down to in-frame rearrangements. Part of the clones is not present; checked against another copy, under half of the missing clones reflect an unresolved V gene, and the others are unexplained. The sample yields under 65,000 clones; 75% to 85% were counted once. The top ten clonotypes cover 5% to 6.5% of the sample. Sequencing used peripheral blood. All receptors derive from a woman aged 55-70 years with acute or convalescent COVID-19.

The chain is built from TRBV11-3 and TRBJ2-5; 10 bases are a match to TRBD1. CDR3 length: 14 residues. V lost 1 base, J lost 7 bases, and 3 bases stayed unmatched. CDR1 is SGHNT, CDR2 YENEEA, per germline. The CDR3 loop is CASSLGQGAGTQYF. CDR3 in DNA: TGTGCCAGCAGCTTAGGACAGGGGGCTGGGACCCAGTACTTC.

V usage is TRBV6-5 and J usage is TRBJ2-2; D is unresolved. CDR3 length: 15 amino acids. V was trimmed by 1 base and J by 4 bases, leaving 10 bases between them. CDR1 is MNHEY and CDR2 is SVGAGI in the germline V gene. The CDR3, as DNA: TGTGCCAGCAGTTACTATCGTCCCGGCACCGGGGAGCTGTTTTTT. Its protein is CASSYYRPGTGELFF.

V and J are TRBV6-5 and TRBJ2-7; TRBD2 matches 10 bases. CDR1 is MNHEY and CDR2 is SVGAGI in the germline V gene. The CDR3 extends over 13 amino acids. Losses at the gene ends were 8 bases for V and 4 bases for J; bases not matched to a gene: 5. The CDR3 DNA follows: TGTGCCAGCCGAGCGGGGGGGAGGTACGAGCAGTACTTC. It encodes CASRAGGRYEQYF.

This clone appeared a few times. The V and J genes are TRBV6-5 and TRBJ2-2, with 9 bases matching TRBD1. The V and J ends lost 6 bases and 6 bases, in that order; junction bases with no gene match: 8. Germline CDR1 and CDR2: MNHEY and SVGAGI. The CDR3 runs to 15 residues. The CDR3 is CASRARQGVSGELFF. CDR3 bases: TGTGCCAGCAGGGCCCGACAGGGGGTTTCCGGGGAGCTGTTTTTT.

The rearrangement uses TRBV10-3 and TRBJ1-2, with a tentative D call TRBD1 (6 bases). Germline loops: CDR1 ENHRY, CDR2 SYGVKD. CDR3 length equals 13 residues. V lost 3 bases to trimming and J lost 7 bases, with 12 bases between them. As DNA, the CDR3 is TGTGCCATCAGTGAAACAGGGCGGGCTGGCTACACCTTC. Translating it yields CAISETGRAGYTF.

The V gene is TRBV28, the J gene TRBJ1-4, with TRBD1 identical over 7 bases. The germline V gene encodes CDR1 MDHEN and CDR2 SYDVKM. The CDR3 covers 16 residues. Germline trimming cut 7 bases from V and 6 bases from J; bases unmatched to any gene: 14. The DNA of the CDR3 is TGTGCCAGCACCCGTCGCCACAGGGGCGGTGATGAAAAACTGTTTTTT. Translation: CASTRRHRGGDEKLFF.

The table lists this clone with a few counts. The chain uses TRBV21-1 and TRBJ1-5; TRBD1 was called by the table and not checked on the DNA. TRBV21-1 corresponds to a pseudogene. There are 12 residues in the CDR3. CDR3 loop: CASNRGHQPQHF. CDR3 nucleotides: TGTGCCAGCAACAGGGGCCATCAGCCCCAGCATTTT.

The gene calls are TRBV18 and TRBJ1-5, with D perhaps matching TRBD1 (6 bases). Deletions cut 6 bases from V and 1 base from J, with 10 bases between. CDR1 is KGHSH, CDR2 LQKENI, per germline. The CDR3 sequence is 14 residues long. CDR3 sequence: CASSPGQSNQPQHF. CDR3 nucleotides: TGTGCCAGCTCCCCCGGACAGAGCAATCAGCCCCAGCATTTT.

The CDR3 bases are TGCGCCAGCAGCTTGGAAGGACCGGGGAGGAACACCGGGGAGCTGTTTTTT. This translates into CASSLEGPGRNTGELFF. The chain carries TRBV5-1 and TRBJ2-2; D may be TRBD2 (5 bases). The CDR3 consists of 17 residues. CDR1 and CDR2 (germline): SGHRS, YFSETQ. V dropped 0 bases and J dropped 1 base, with 13 bases sitting between them.

This chain uses TRBV10-3 with TRBJ2-3; 9 bases are a match to TRBD2. V lost 4 bases to trimming and J lost 0 bases; unmatched junction nucleotides: 5. Germline CDR1 is ENHRY and CDR2 is SYGVKD. CDR3 length: 16 amino acids. The CDR3 DNA is TGTGCCATCAGTGCTAGCGGGGTCCTTAGCACAGATACGCAGTATTTT. This sequence encodes CAISASGVLSTDTQYF.

This sequence joins TRBV6-1 and TRBJ2-7, with 8 positions matching TRBD1. Losses at the gene ends were 3 bases for V and 3 bases for J; bases not matched to a gene: 7. This CDR3 region has 15 residues. Germline V lookup: CDR1 MNHNS, CDR2 SASEGT. Here the CDR3 DNA reads TGTGCCAGCAGTGATCCCGGGACAGGCGACTACGAGCAGTACTTC. Its translation is CASSDPGTGDYEQYF.

V is TRBV28 and J is TRBJ2-7; 8 bases align to TRBD1. V was clipped by 3 bases and J by 2 bases; unmatched bases: 6. Per the germline V gene, CDR1 is MDHEN and CDR2 is SYDVKM. The CDR3 is 15 residues long. CDR3 sequence reads: CASSFQGQATYEQYF. CDR3 in DNA: TGTGCCAGCAGTTTTCAGGGACAGGCGACCTACGAGCAGTACTTC.

In nucleotides, the CDR3 is TGTGCCAGCAGTTACGAAGCAGGGGGTTACTCACCCCTCCACTTT. This gives the protein CASSYEAGGYSPLHF. V and J are TRBV6-5 and TRBJ1-6; 7 bases line up with TRBD1. With 2 bases clipped from V and 10 bases from J, the junction kept 8 bases outside the gene matches. The germline V gene has CDR1 MNHEY and CDR2 SVGAGI. The CDR3 is made up of 15 amino acids.

This chain links TRBV2 with TRBJ1-5; D not certain. In germline, CDR1 is SNHLY, CDR2 FYNNEI. The CDR3 sequence is 13 residues long. The V end lost 7 bases, the J end lost 0 bases, and 7 bases lay between the germline ends. This chain's CDR3 is CASMFNSNQPQHF. In nucleotides, the CDR3 is TGTGCCAGCATGTTTAATAGCAATCAGCCCCAGCATTTT.

The genes are TRBV5-1 and TRBJ2-7, with D tentatively TRBD2 (5 bases). Trimming removed 0 bases at V and 3 bases at J, with 10 bases between. The CDR3 totals 14 residues. Germline V gene lookup returns CDR1 SGHRS and CDR2 YFSETQ. The CDR3 bases are TGCGCCAGCAGCTTGGGGGGAGAGAACTACGAGCAGTACTTC. This encodes CASSLGGENYEQYF.

The chain couples TRBV11-3 to TRBJ2-5, with a possible D match to TRBD1 (5 bases). Germline V gives CDR1 SGHNT, CDR2 YENEEA. This CDR3 has 14 residues. The germline V and J ends were trimmed by 5 bases and 0 bases, with 10 bases remaining between them. In DNA, the CDR3 is TGTGCCAGCAGCCCAGACAGCCACCAAGAGACCCAGTACTTC. Translated: CASSPDSHQETQYF.

The chain recombines TRBV9 with TRBJ2-5; D is ambiguous. Trimming took 3 bases from V and 5 from J, leaving 14 bases between them. CDR3 size: 14 residues. Germline CDR1 SGDLS, CDR2 YYNGEE. DNA of the CDR3: TGTGCCAGCAGCGGACAATCATTATCGGAGACCCAGTACTTC. It codes for CASSGQSLSETQYF.

This chain joins TRBV7-2 and TRBJ2-1; 7 bases match TRBD2. The CDR3 sequence is 14 residues long. The trim removed 3 bases at V and 3 bases at J, leaving 2 bases unmatched. Germline V gene sequence: CDR1 SGHTA, CDR2 FQGNSA. CDR3 region: CASSFSGYYNEQFF. The CDR3 DNA sequence: TGTGCCAGCAGCTTTAGCGGGTACTACAATGAGCAGTTCTTC. Complete variable domain (other parts from reference TRBV7-2 and TRBJ2-1): GAGVSQSPSNKVTEKGKDVELRCDPISGHTALYWYRQSLGQGLEFLIYFQGNSAPDKSGLPSDRFSAERTGGSVSTLTIQRTQQEDSAVYLCASSFSGYYNEQFFGPGTRLTVL.

As DNA, the CDR3 is TGTGCCAGCCAGGGCTCTGGGGCCAACGTCCTGACTTTC. Translation: CASQGSGANVLTF. V gene TRBV6-5 combines with J gene TRBJ2-6; possibly TRBD1 for D (5 bases). Germline V gene sequence: CDR1 MNHEY, CDR2 SVGAGI. The CDR3 consists of 13 residues. V dropped 8 bases and J dropped 0 bases, with 5 bases sitting between them.

The CDR3 coding sequence is TGTGCCAGCAGCCTGGGGACAGCTAGTTTGGGCTACACCTTC. Translating it yields CASSLGTASLGYTF. This rearrangement joins TRBV6-5 to TRBJ1-2; 7 positions match TRBD1. The CDR3 is 14 amino acids. V dropped 6 bases and J dropped 8; count of bases not matched to a gene: 12. Per germline, CDR1 MNHEY and CDR2 SVGAGI.

This chain uses TRBV19 with TRBJ1-4; tentatively, D is TRBD1 (6 bases). With 4 bases removed from V and 0 bases from J, the gap between germline ends came to 6 bases. This CDR3 is built from 14 residues. Germline V gene data show CDR1 as LNHDA and CDR2 as SQIVND (reference sequence). CDR3 nucleotides: TGTGCCAGTAGTAAGGGGGCAACTAATGAAAAACTGTTTTTT. As protein: CASSKGATNEKLFF.

V is TRBV16 and J is TRBJ1-2; no firm D call. Trimming removed 2 bases from V and 4 bases from J, with 17 bases in between. The length of the CDR3 is 16 residues. Germline loops: CDR1 KGHSY, CDR2 FQNENV. The DNA for the CDR3 is TGTGCCAGCAGCCAAGGGGTCGGAGGGAGTGGCTATGGCTACACCTTC. It encodes CASSQGVGGSGYGYTF.

This clone was found a few times. The chain recombines TRBV7-9 with TRBJ2-1; tentative D call: TRBD1 (5 bases). The CDR3 is 15 amino acids. Trimming removed 1 base from V and 8 bases from J, with 15 bases in between. Germline lookup yields CDR1 SEHNR and CDR2 FQNEAQ (reference sequence). CDR3 nucleotides: TGTGCCAGCAGCTTAGGGAGCCCCGGCAGGGATGAGCAGTTCTTC. Residues: CASSLGSPGRDEQFF.

This chain connects TRBV9 to TRBJ2-2; D unclear. The germline gives CDR1 SGDLS, CDR2 YYNGEE. V lost 0 bases, J lost 3 bases, and 6 bases lay in between. The CDR3 is 14 amino acids. The CDR3 protein is CASSVVSYTGELFF. In DNA, the CDR3 is TGTGCCAGCAGCGTAGTGTCCTACACCGGGGAGCTGTTTTTT.

V usage is TRBV10-3 and J usage is TRBJ2-7, with 9 bases matching TRBD1. Unmatched junction bases numbered 6, after V lost 5 bases and J lost 4 bases. The CDR3 spans 14 residues. From germline, CDR1 is ENHRY and CDR2 SYGVKD. The CDR3 nucleotides read TGTGCCATCAGTCCCCCGGGACAGGGTTACGAGCAGTACTTC. It is translated as CAISPPGQGYEQYF.

V gene TRBV7-6 combines with J gene TRBJ1-5; D not resolved. V lost 5 bases and J 6 bases, leaving 14 bases between the germline ends. CDR3 length: 14 residues. The germline CDR1 and CDR2 sequences are SGHVS and FNYEAQ. CDR3 in amino acids: CASSLGGPPQPQHF. CDR3 DNA sequence: TGTGCCAGCAGCCTAGGCGGGCCCCCTCAGCCCCAGCATTTT.

The chain is built from TRBV4-2 and TRBJ1-2; TRBD1 agrees at 7 bases. This CDR3 contains 14 residues. The V segment lost 1 base and the J segment 4 bases; nucleotides outside the gene matches: 3. Germline loops: CDR1 LGHNA, CDR2 YNFKEQ. CDR3 in DNA: TGTGCCAGCAGCCAAGTGCGGACAGGCTATGGCTACACCTTC. It is translated as CASSQVRTGYGYTF.

The J gene is TRBJ2-6, the V gene TRBV7-7; no firm D call. The CDR3 is 18 amino acids. Germline CDR1 SSHAT, CDR2 FNYEAQ (reference sequence). The V and J ends lost 1 base and 0 bases respectively, with 13 bases between them. The CDR3 spells CASSLGPVGDSGANVLTF. The CDR3 nucleotides read TGTGCCAGCAGCTTAGGGCCCGTTGGTGACTCTGGGGCCAACGTCCTGACTTTC.

The table lists this clone with a count of one. This chain connects TRBV30 to TRBJ1-5, with no clear D. From germline, CDR1 is GTSNPN and CDR2 SVGIG (reference sequence). The CDR3 loop spans 13 amino acids. With 3 bases removed from V and 6 bases from J, the gap between germline ends came to 12 bases. The CDR3 sequence is CAWRAGYGQPQHF. CDR3 DNA: TGTGCCTGGAGAGCGGGGTACGGTCAGCCCCAGCATTTT.

The chain recombines TRBV6-6 with TRBJ2-5, with D maybe TRBD1 (5 bases). The CDR3 is made up of 15 amino acids. Germline assignment: CDR1 MNHNY and CDR2 SVGAGI (reference sequence). Trimming removed 5 bases from V and 4 bases from J, with 17 bases in between. The DNA for the CDR3 is TGTGCCAGCAGTAGGGGCTCCAGGGTGGGAGAGACCCAGTACTTC. Encoded protein: CASSRGSRVGETQYF.

The chain carries TRBV5-1 and TRBJ1-2; 7 bases are a match to TRBD1. V lost 4 bases and J lost 0; bases outside the gene matches: 9. There are 16 residues in the CDR3. The germline gives CDR1 SGHRS, CDR2 YFSETQ. Here the CDR3 reads CASSDGTALANYGYTF. CDR3 DNA: TGCGCCAGCAGCGACGGGACAGCCCTAGCTAACTATGGCTACACCTTC.

The genes are TRBV6-1 and TRBJ2-7; maybe TRBD1 (5 bases). The V and J ends lost 3 bases and 3 bases respectively, with 15 bases between them. Germline V gives CDR1 MNHNS, CDR2 SASEGT. The CDR3 spans 15 residues. The CDR3 DNA reads TGTGCCAGCAGTGAGACGCAGGGAAGAATCTACGAGCAGTACTTC. It is translated as CASSETQGRIYEQYF.